These T cell receptor beta chains were read from a single sample in a study of T cell repertoires in cytomegalovirus infection. No antigen has been identified for these receptors. TCRdb redid the calling of the reads with MiXCR, one entry per CDR3 protein. The data show about 920,000 distinct CDR3 sequences, under 40% seen once. The sample consisted of cultured CD8+ T cells from PBMCs, taken from culture after CMV antigen stimulation. Receptors were obtained from a human donor in good health (CMV status not recorded). Some clones in this sample may be carry-over from other donors' samples. Each CDR3 is given with its conserved first and last residue. Each record gives: V gene, CDR3 protein.

TRBV4-1 CASSQAIGMNTEAFF
TRBV7-2 CASSLDGTGNTIYF
TRBV15 CATSRVPVETQYF
TRBV19 CASSGGYEPQHF
TRBV28 CASSDRDRGLGTEAFF
TRBV7-2 CASSHPERRGGTGGYTF
TRBV12-3/TRBV12-4 CASTPRGAGEQFF
TRBV27 CASSSWVQSYEQYF
TRBV27 CASSIKKEGTEAFF
TRBV6-5 CASSVYEGGGELFF
TRBV25-1 CASSSQGTGANVLTF
TRBV7-6 CASSLAWGSLSQETQYF
TRBV28 CASSPDRGTINQPQHF
TRBV12-3/TRBV12-4 CASSSNREPYEQYF
TRBV7-9 CASSPQGPDDYNEQFF
TRBV28 CASSFMGGPGELFF
TRBV7-2 CASSSSTGLGQHQETQYF
TRBV7-2 CASSLDLAGGPQETQYF
TRBV7-8 CASSLGTGPVAGANVLTF
TRBV24-1 CATSVSTGELFF
TRBV14 CASSQDRWMFGAPAGELFF
TRBV10-3 CAISETGGTEAFF
TRBV27 CASSLLAGLGDTQYF
TRBV7-2 CASSSGPLAGVPYEQYF
TRBV7-9 CASSPLRLTGWSTDTQYF
TRBV4-3 CASSHGWVGDEQFF
TRBV28 CASSLASRNEQFF
TRBV20-1 CSAPPDNNYGYTF
TRBV29-1 CSVEDFGGDRGPYGYTF
TRBV27 CASSFSQGSGYTF
TRBV29-1 CSATPPNPLNYGYTF
TRBV18 CASSPPGRENYGYTF
TRBV6-2/TRBV6-3 CASKDPREAPSSVPYTDTQYF
TRBV27 CASSFGQGFTEAFF
TRBV19 CASSIWSVPSNNEQFF
TRBV28 CASSTFDRASSYNEQFF
TRBV27 CASRGGYGEAFF
TRBV7-4 CATHVLGVRGSYEQYF
TRBV3-1 CASSPRDGLYNEQFF
TRBV19 CASSTLRDNPNTEAFF
TRBV5-1 CASSLVVAHLGDNEQFF
TRBV28 CASGSPGLELTDTQYF
TRBV7-6 CASSVSGGDSYNEQFF
TRBV4-1 CASSQDSYISGTGHYGYTF
TRBV4-1 CASSQNTGRLSSYNEQFF
TRBV7-8 CASSAPWTEAYPTQYF
TRBV7-9 CASSLGGGVDYGYTF
TRBV28 CASSFPTGSGNTIYF
TRBV4-3 CASSQDNFGGGMNTEAFF
TRBV7-8 CASSSAGTGDTGELFF
TRBV29-1 CSVDGQESSYNEQFF